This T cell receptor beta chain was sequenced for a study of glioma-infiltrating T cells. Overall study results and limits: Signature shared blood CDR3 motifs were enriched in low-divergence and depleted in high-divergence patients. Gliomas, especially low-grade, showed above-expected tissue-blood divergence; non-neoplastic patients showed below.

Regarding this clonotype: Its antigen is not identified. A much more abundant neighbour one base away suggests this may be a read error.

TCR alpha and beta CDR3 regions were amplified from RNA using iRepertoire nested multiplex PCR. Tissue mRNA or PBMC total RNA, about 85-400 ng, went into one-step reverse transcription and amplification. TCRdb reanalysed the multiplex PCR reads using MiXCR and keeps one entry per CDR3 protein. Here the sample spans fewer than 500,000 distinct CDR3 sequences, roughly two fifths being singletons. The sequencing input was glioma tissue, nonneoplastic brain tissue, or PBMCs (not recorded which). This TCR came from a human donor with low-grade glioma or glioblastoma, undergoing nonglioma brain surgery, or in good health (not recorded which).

This CDR3 is CARRDSWVAFF. DNA of the CDR3: TGTGCCAGGAGGGATAGTTGGGTGGCTTTCTTT. The J gene is TRBJ1-1, the V gene TRBV28; D uncertain. The V gene's germline CDR1 is MDHEN and CDR2 SYDVKM. Between the trimmed V and J ends, which lost 9 bases and 11 bases, there was a span of 16 bases. The CDR3 is made up of 11 amino acids.